Listed here is a single T cell receptor (beta chain). No antigen is known for it. The CDR3 consists of 11 residues. V lost 2 bases and J lost 13, with 12 bases in between. Germline assignment: CDR1 SGHTS and CDR2 YDEGEE. Reverse transcription of around 500 ng total RNA with a constant-region primer produced TCR beta cDNA. Generation of the TCR beta libraries relied on three nested multiplex PCR rounds using slightly modified ARM-PCR. Both of the initial two PCR rounds ran for roughly 11 cycles and employed TRBV1-TRBV30 forward primers alongside a C-beta reverse primer. Via MiXCR, TCRdb re-called the multiplex PCR reads, giving one row per CDR3 protein. The sample consists of fewer than 350,000 distinct CDR3 sequences, around three fifths of them appearing once. Unsorted whole blood supplied the blood RNA, and germline DNA was isolated too. The data derive from a study of tumor-infiltrating lymphocytes in primary liver carcinoma.

Study-wide results and caveats: Tumors reached a significantly greater top-250-clone fraction than blood did (p = 0.039).

This chain joins TRBV5-8 and TRBJ1-1, with D possibly TRBD1 on 6 matching bases. The sequencing sample was made of peripheral blood. The origin of this receptor is a man between 40 and 49 years old with primary liver carcinoma and hepatitis B virus infection. The CDR3 bases are TGTGCCAGCAGCTTAGGGGGTCAGGGTTTCTTT. Translated: CASSLGGQGFF.